Listed here are 30 T cell receptor beta chains from one sample, sequenced in a study of blood T cell repertoires in COVID-19. Profiling relied on immunoSEQ multiplex PCR, and the TCRdb table lists in-frame clones only, not all of them. The profile shows over 25,000 clones, 70% to 90% of them singletons. Sequences were obtained from peripheral blood. The receptor source for this set is a man in his 70s with active COVID-19.

This chain connects TRBV29-1 to TRBJ2-3; tentative D call: TRBD2 (5 bases). The germline V and J ends were trimmed by 8 bases and 1 base, with 22 bases remaining between them. CDR1 is SQVTM, CDR2 ANQGSEA, per germline. CDR3 size: 16 residues. CDR3 in DNA: TGCAGCCCCACTACTAGAGGGCTGCGGGGCACAGATACGCAGTATTTT. Translating gives CSPTTRGLRGTDTQYF.

This rearrangement joins TRBV3-1 (or the pseudogene TRBV3-2) to TRBJ2-6; a weak D match, TRBD1 (6 bases). Per the germline V gene, CDR1 is LGHDT and CDR2 is YNNKEL (reference sequence). V shed 0 bases and J shed 4 bases, with 19 bases lying between them. There are 19 residues in the CDR3. CDR3 DNA: TGTGCCAGCAGCCAAGATTCTTATTCTACAGGGCCCGGGGCCAACGTCCTGACTTTC. It is translated as CASSQDSYSTGPGANVLTF.

The gene calls are TRBV6-5 and TRBJ1-2, with D perhaps TRBD1 (5 bases). The V gene's germline CDR1 is MNHEY and CDR2 SVGAGI. CDR3 length: 15 amino acids. Trimming shortened V by 2 bases and J by 1 base, and 11 bases separated the two germline ends. In nucleotides, the CDR3 is TGTGCCAGCAGTTACGGAGCAGGGTATAACTATGGCTACACCTTC. Translation: CASSYGAGYNYGYTF.

This clone was observed a single time. This chain connects TRBV7-8 to TRBJ2-3; D is possibly TRBD2 (7 bases). V lost 5 bases to trimming and J lost 4 bases, with 19 bases between them. This CDR3 contains 16 residues. Germline CDR1 and CDR2: SGHVS and FQNEAQ. The CDR3 coding sequence is TGTGCCAGCAGCCTAAGGGGGGGCGGGAGCGCAGATACGCAGTATTTT. Its translation: CASSLRGGGSADTQYF. Using reference TRBV7-8 and TRBJ2-3 for the parts outside the CDR3, the full variable domain is GAGVSQSPRYKVAKRGQDVALRCDPISGHVSLFWYQQALGQGPEFLTYFQNEAQLDKSGLPSDRFFAERPEGSVSTLKIQRTQQEDSAVYLCASSLRGGGSADTQYFGPGTRLTVL.

This chain joins TRBV15 and TRBJ1-1, with D uncertain. CDR1 LNHNV and CDR2 YYDKDF come from the germline V gene (reference sequence). V lost 0 bases and J 8 bases, leaving 7 bases between the germline ends. The CDR3 is 12 residues long. The CDR3 DNA reads as TGTGCCACCAGCAGAGATCAGGTCGAAGCTTTCTTT. This gives the protein CATSRDQVEAFF. Full variable domain (missing parts from reference TRBV15 and TRBJ1-1): DAMVIQNPRYQVTQFGKPVTLSCSQTLNHNVMYWYQQKSSQAPKLLFHYYDKDFNNEADTPDNFQSRRPNTSFCFLDIRSPGLGDTAMYLCATSRDQVEAFFGQGTRLTVV.

Note on this clone: The junction and the germline gene differ at one end; a read error may be behind it. The rearrangement uses TRBV11-2 and TRBJ2-2; maybe TRBD1 (5 bases). This CDR3 comprises 14 residues. Germline CDR1 reads SGHAT; CDR2 reads FQNNGV. The CDR3 protein is CASNLEGATGELFF. DNA for the CDR3: TGTGCCAGCAACTTAGAAGGGGCTACCGGGGAGCTGTTTTTT.

The chain recombines TRBV5-1 with TRBJ2-3, with 8 bases lining up with TRBD2. Germline V gene data show CDR1 as SGHRS and CDR2 as YFSETQ. With V trimmed by 4 bases and J by 4 bases, 8 bases remained unmatched. This CDR3 spans 15 amino acids. CDR3 coding DNA: TGCGCCAGCAGCCTAAGCGGGAGCCCCGCAGATACGCAGTATTTT. Translating gives CASSLSGSPADTQYF.

This chain connects TRBV15 to TRBJ2-3; perhaps TRBD2 as D (6 bases). The CDR3 has 23 amino acids. V lost 4 bases, J lost 0 bases, and 35 bases lay in between. The germline gives CDR1 LNHNV, CDR2 YYDKDF (reference sequence). CDR3 DNA sequence: TGTGCCACCAGCACCTCCATAGACGGGAGTGGCAGGTCGCTAATGTCTAGCACAGATACGCAGTATTTT. Its translation: CATSTSIDGSGRSLMSSTDTQYF.

The chain is built from TRBV11-2 and TRBJ1-2; weak D call: TRBD1 (6 bases). The CDR3 is 15 amino acids. Trimming left V 6 bases short and J 8 bases short, with 22 bases between. Per germline, CDR1 SGHAT and CDR2 FQNNGV. This chain's CDR3 is CASSPRPGTTTGYTF. DNA for the CDR3: TGTGCCAGCAGTCCTCGACCCGGGACAACGACCGGCTACACCTTC.

The chain has TRBV2 and TRBJ1-1, with TRBD1 as a possible D gene (6 bases). The CDR3 length is 13 residues. The germline V gene has CDR1 SNHLY and CDR2 FYNNEI. V dropped 9 bases and J dropped 2 bases, with 13 bases sitting between them. Here the CDR3 reads CASPQGGNTEAFF. As DNA, the CDR3 is TGTGCCAGTCCACAGGGCGGCAACACTGAAGCTTTCTTT.

The chain is built from TRBV5-5 and TRBJ2-5; 7 nucleotides agree with TRBD2. V shed 3 bases, J shed 2 bases, and the junction held 7 bases outside the gene matches. This CDR3 is built from 15 residues. The germline V gene has CDR1 SGHKS and CDR2 YYEKEE (reference sequence). The DNA of the CDR3 is TGTGCCAGCAGCTCCGGGGAGGGAAGACAAGAGACCCAGTACTTC. It is translated as CASSSGEGRQETQYF. Complete variable domain (other parts from reference TRBV5-5 and TRBJ2-5): DAGVTQSPTHLIKTRGQQVTLRCSPISGHKSVSWYQQVLGQGPQFIFQYYEKEERGRGNFPDRFSARQFPNYSSELNVNALLLGDSALYLCASSSGEGRQETQYFGPGTRLLVL.

V usage is TRBV19 and J usage is TRBJ1-2; 8 nucleotides line up with TRBD1. CDR3 length equals 17 residues. The germline gives CDR1 LNHDA, CDR2 SQIVND (reference sequence). Losses at the gene ends were 5 bases for V and 9 bases for J; bases not matched to a gene: 20. The CDR3 DNA sequence: TGTGCCAGTAGTCTAATGGACACAGGGGGTCCTACTATGAGCTACACCTTC. Translating gives CASSLMDTGGPTMSYTF.

This clone was seen only once. The chain employs TRBV6-6 and TRBJ2-7, with 12 bases identical to TRBD2. The V segment lost 5 bases and the J segment 0 bases; nucleotides outside the gene matches: 5. The V gene's germline CDR1 is MNHNY and CDR2 SVGAGI (reference sequence). The CDR3 is 16 residues long. Written as DNA, the CDR3 is TGTGCCAGCAGTCGACTAGCGGGAGACCTCTCCTACGAGCAGTACTTC. Translation: CASSRLAGDLSYEQYF.

V usage is TRBV9 and J usage is TRBJ2-3; 11 nucleotides match TRBD2. Per germline, CDR1 SGDLS and CDR2 YYNGEE. With 0 bases clipped from V and 5 bases from J, the junction kept 8 bases outside the gene matches. This CDR3 spans 17 amino acids. This chain's CDR3 is CASSVATLAGGVDTQYF. The CDR3, as DNA: TGTGCCAGCAGCGTAGCTACCCTAGCGGGAGGCGTAGATACGCAGTATTTT. The full variable domain, completed using reference TRBV9 and TRBJ2-3, is DSGVTQTPKHLITATGQRVTLRCSPRSGDLSVYWYQQSLDQGLQFLIQYYNGEERAKGNILERFSAQQFPDLHSELNLSSLELGDSALYFCASSVATLAGGVDTQYFGPGTRLTVL.

The chain has TRBV4-3 and TRBJ2-7; 9 bases are shared with TRBD1. Trimming removed 4 bases from V and 3 bases from J; junction bases left unmatched: 7. The CDR3 runs 15 residues. In germline, CDR1 is LGHNA, CDR2 YSLEER. For the CDR3, the DNA is TGCGCCAGCAGCCGAGGTGCGACAGGGGGCTACGAGCAGTACTTC. Protein product: CASSRGATGGYEQYF.

This clone was seen more than once but under ten times. The J gene is TRBJ2-7, the V gene TRBV6-2 or TRBV6-3; possibly TRBD1 for D (5 bases). CDR3 length: 13 residues. With 3 bases removed from V and 3 bases from J, the gap between germline ends came to 9 bases. CDR1 and CDR2 (germline): MNHEY, SVGEGT. DNA for the CDR3: TGTGCCAGCAGTTATGACAGCTACTACGAGCAGTACTTC. Translation: CASSYDSYYEQYF.

The chain has TRBV29-1 and TRBJ1-1, with a weak D call TRBD1 (5 bases). This CDR3 contains 13 residues. CDR1 and CDR2 from the germline V gene are SQVTM and ANQGSEA. Trimming shortened V by 5 bases and J by 2 bases, and 12 bases separated the two germline ends. CDR3 in amino acids: CSVMRGSNTEAFF. The CDR3 DNA sequence: TGCAGCGTTATGCGGGGGTCTAACACTGAAGCTTTCTTT.

This clone has only one observation. The rearrangement links TRBV27 to TRBJ2-3; 9 bases are shared with TRBD1. The CDR3 covers 15 residues. CDR1 is MNHEY, CDR2 SMNVEV, per germline (reference sequence). After removal of 4 bases from V and 3 bases from J, the junction contained 5 bases not matched to a gene. The CDR3: CASSSGTGRTDTQYF. The CDR3 region has the DNA TGTGCCAGCAGTTCTGGGACAGGGAGAACAGATACGCAGTATTTT.

The V call is TRBV5-4, the J call TRBJ1-4; D remains ambiguous. The V gene lost 4 bases and the J gene lost 7 bases, with 17 bases spanning the gap. The CDR3 covers 15 residues. The germline gives CDR1 SGHNT, CDR2 YYREEE (reference sequence). In DNA, the CDR3 is TGTGCCAGCAGCACCGGTGGCCTAGGTAGTGAAAAACTGTTTTTT. Translated: CASSTGGLGSEKLFF.

The rearrangement links TRBV10-1 to TRBJ1-5; D ambiguous. The germline gives CDR1 WNHNN, CDR2 SYGVQD (reference sequence). There are 12 residues in the CDR3. V shed 7 bases and J shed 9 bases, with 13 bases lying between them. Written as DNA, the CDR3 is TGCGCCAGCAATCGTATAGAGGGGCCCCAGCATTTT. This encodes CASNRIEGPQHF.

J is TRBJ2-1 and V is TRBV5-8; D gene uncertain. The CDR3 runs to 13 residues. Between the trimmed V and J ends, which lost 0 bases and 8 bases, there was a span of 9 bases. From germline, CDR1 is SGHTS and CDR2 YDEGEE. In DNA form, the CDR3 reads TGTGCCAGCAGCTTGGCAGGCATGGATGAGCAGTTCTTC. Translation gives CASSLAGMDEQFF.

J is TRBJ2-7 and V is TRBV9; TRBD2 is a possible D gene (6 bases). The CDR3 is 14 amino acids. The V gene lost 4 bases and the J gene lost 5 bases, with 16 bases spanning the gap. CDR1 and CDR2 (germline): SGDLS, YYNGEE. Here the CDR3 reads CASSPEGWRDEQYF. The CDR3 nucleotides read TGTGCCAGCAGCCCCGAGGGGTGGAGGGACGAGCAGTACTTC. The entire variable domain, with the rest obtained from reference TRBV9 and TRBJ2-7, is as follows: DSGVTQTPKHLITATGQRVTLRCSPRSGDLSVYWYQQSLDQGLQFLIQYYNGEERAKGNILERFSAQQFPDLHSELNLSSLELGDSALYFCASSPEGWRDEQYFGPGTRLTVT.

This chain uses TRBV29-1 with TRBJ2-1; D perhaps matches TRBD2 (6 bases). Trimming removed 7 bases at V and 4 bases at J, with 17 bases between. The CDR3 loop spans 14 amino acids. Germline V lookup: CDR1 SQVTM, CDR2 ANQGSEA. CDR3 in DNA: TGCAGCGCGCCGGGTCTAGCGAGTTACAATGAGCAGTTCTTC. Protein product: CSAPGLASYNEQFF.

The rearrangement uses TRBV20-1 and TRBJ2-3; 12 bases are shared with TRBD2. The V gene's germline CDR1 is DFQATT and CDR2 SNEGSKA (reference sequence). With V trimmed by 3 bases and J by 6 bases, 7 bases remained unmatched. The CDR3 is 15 residues long. CDR3: CSASSSGRAGDTQYF. The DNA for the CDR3 is TGCAGTGCTAGTTCTAGCGGGAGGGCCGGTGATACGCAGTATTTT.

The V call is TRBV10-3, the J call TRBJ2-1; the match to TRBD2 covers 8 bases. The germline gives CDR1 ENHRY, CDR2 SYGVKD. The CDR3 runs 11 residues. V was clipped by 10 bases and J by 6 bases; unmatched bases: 2. The CDR3 loop reads CATGLANEQFF. In nucleotides, the CDR3 is TGTGCCACCGGACTAGCCAATGAGCAGTTCTTC.

The gene calls are TRBV9 and TRBJ1-4; the match to TRBD1 covers 9 bases. With V trimmed by 3 bases and J by 10 bases, 10 bases remained unmatched. The germline CDR1 and CDR2 sequences are SGDLS and YYNGEE. The CDR3 has 15 amino acids. The CDR3 sequence is CASSATTGGSGKLFF. The CDR3, as DNA: TGTGCCAGCAGCGCCACCACAGGGGGCTCAGGAAAACTGTTTTTT.

The chain links TRBV6-5 to TRBJ2-1, with a weak D call TRBD2 (6 bases). Trimming removed 2 bases at V and 4 bases at J, with 12 bases between. Germline V gives CDR1 MNHEY, CDR2 SVGAGI. This CDR3 comprises 15 residues. The CDR3 here is CASSYPGSPYNEQFF. The CDR3 DNA is TGTGCCAGCAGTTACCCCGGGAGCCCATACAATGAGCAGTTCTTC.

The chain carries TRBV28 and TRBJ1-4; weak D call: TRBD1 (6 bases). Germline CDR1 is MDHEN and CDR2 is SYDVKM. The CDR3 is 15 amino acids. Between the trimmed V and J ends, which lost 7 bases and 4 bases, there was a span of 16 bases. CDR3 region: CASTTGSIGNEKLFF. CDR3 nucleotide sequence: TGTGCCAGCACCACAGGGTCTATCGGTAATGAAAAACTGTTTTTT.

This clone was seen a single time. The chain is built from TRBV13 and TRBJ2-4; 7 bases align to TRBD2. Looked up from germline, CDR1 is PRHDT and CDR2 is FYEKMQ (reference sequence). V trimming: 0 bases; J trimming: 5 bases; junction bases outside the gene matches: 16. The CDR3 length is 19 residues. CDR3: CASSLGLTGGGSGQNIQYF. The CDR3 region has the DNA TGTGCCAGCAGCTTAGGCCTAACGGGAGGCGGGAGTGGCCAAAACATTCAGTACTTC.

The chain recombines TRBV5-1 with TRBJ2-1, with TRBD2 as a possible D gene (6 bases). The V end lost 2 bases, the J end lost 0 bases, and 12 bases lay between the germline ends. The CDR3 sequence is 16 residues long. Per germline, CDR1 SGHRS and CDR2 YFSETQ. CDR3 amino acids: CASSFGAGLSYNEQFF. The CDR3 nucleotides are TGCGCCAGCAGCTTCGGAGCGGGCCTCTCCTACAATGAGCAGTTCTTC.